Here is one T cell receptor beta chain with its context. The data belong to a study of blood T cell repertoires in COVID-19. Study context: Samples representing acute and convalescent COVID-19 were sourced from the United States, Italy and Spain. From T cells, B-cell-depleted T cells, or PBMCs came the material, which was cDNA or gDNA.

Per the study methods: Amplification with reference gene primers provided the estimates of nucleated cell counts. Sequencing used immunoSEQ multiplex PCR; TCRdb keeps in-frame clones, though not all of them. The DNA was the basis for D and trimming; V, J and clone size are from that table. The sample has under 150,000 clones; less than 90% are singletons. The CDR3 has 16 amino acids. In germline, CDR1 is SGHAT, CDR2 FQNNGV. V was pared by 3 bases and J by 1 base, with 4 bases of the junction left unmatched. Sequenced: peripheral blood. The TCR originated in a man aged 25-45 years with acute or convalescent COVID-19. The V and J genes are TRBV11-2 and TRBJ2-3; 10 bases are a match to TRBD2. The CDR3 protein is CASSFSGTSGTDTQYF. CDR3 coding DNA: TGTGCCAGCAGCTTTTCCGGGACTAGCGGCACAGATACGCAGTATTTT.